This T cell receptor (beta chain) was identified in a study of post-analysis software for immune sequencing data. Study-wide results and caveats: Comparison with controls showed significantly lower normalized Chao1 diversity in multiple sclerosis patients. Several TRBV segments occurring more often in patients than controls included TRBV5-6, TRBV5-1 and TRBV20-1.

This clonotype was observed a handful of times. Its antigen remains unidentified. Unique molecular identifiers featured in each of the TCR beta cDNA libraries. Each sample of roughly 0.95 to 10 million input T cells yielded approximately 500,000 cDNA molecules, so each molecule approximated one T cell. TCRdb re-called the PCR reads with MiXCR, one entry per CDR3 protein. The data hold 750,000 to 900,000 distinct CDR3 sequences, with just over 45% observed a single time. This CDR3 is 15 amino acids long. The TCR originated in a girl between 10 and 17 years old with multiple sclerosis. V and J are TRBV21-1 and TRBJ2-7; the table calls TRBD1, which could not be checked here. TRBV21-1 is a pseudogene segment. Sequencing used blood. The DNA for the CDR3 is TGTGCCAGCAGCTCCGGACAGGTGATCTCCTACGAGCAGTACTTC. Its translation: CASSSGQVISYEQYF.